The 13 T cell receptor beta chains listed next were all sequenced from one sample in a study of cytomegalovirus exposure and HLA in healthy donors. Primers: 60 Vbeta forward and 13 Jbeta reverse. TCRdb keeps only in-frame clones here, not all; method: immunoSEQ multiplex PCR. This table has under 250,000 clones, more than 65% appearing once. The sequenced sample was PBMCs. These receptors came from a man between 50 and 59 years old in good health and CMV-seronegative.

The chain uses TRBV4-1 and TRBJ2-7, with 9 positions matching TRBD2. Germline V CDR1 and CDR2: MGHRA, YSYEKL. The V gene end was trimmed by 4 bases and the J gene end by 6 bases; junction bases not matched to a gene: 7. The CDR3 sequence is 14 residues long. CDR3 nucleotide sequence: TGCGCCAGCAGCCCACCAGCGGGAGGTGGCGAGCAGTACTTC. Translating it yields CASSPPAGGGEQYF.

This chain connects TRBV4-1 to TRBJ2-7; tentatively, D is TRBD2 (8 bases). The CDR3 consists of 19 residues. V shed 4 bases and J shed 1 base, with 26 bases lying between them. Germline V CDR1 and CDR2: MGHRA, YSYEKL. The CDR3 DNA reads TGCGCCAGCAGCCCCAGGGGGTACTGGCGGGGGGAAGAATCCTACGAGCAGTACTTC. Translation: CASSPRGYWRGEESYEQYF.

This clone was seen a few times. The chain is built from TRBV6-4 and TRBJ1-6, with 10 bases that match TRBD1. Germline V gene data show CDR1 as MRHNA and CDR2 as SNTAGT. With V trimmed by 6 bases and J by 7 bases, 12 bases remained unmatched. The CDR3 is 17 residues long. The CDR3 nucleotides are TGTGCCAGCAGCCAATCCGGGACAGGGGTTCGGAATTCACCCCTCCACTTT. Encoded protein: CASSQSGTGVRNSPLHF.

This chain joins TRBV5-4 and TRBJ2-1; 8 bases fit TRBD2. The CDR3 spans 15 residues. J was trimmed by 3 bases and V by 1 base; bases with no gene match: 3. The germline CDR1 and CDR2 sequences are SGHNT and YYREEE (reference sequence). This CDR3 is CASSLTSGFYNEQFF. In DNA, the CDR3 is TGTGCCAGCAGCTTGACTAGCGGATTCTACAATGAGCAGTTCTTC.

This sequence joins TRBV12-5 and TRBJ2-3, with 7 bases identical to TRBD2. The J segment lost 1 base and the V segment lost 0 bases, leaving 4 bases of the junction unmatched. The CDR3 contains 16 residues. The V gene's germline CDR1 is LGHNT and CDR2 FRNRAP. For the CDR3, the DNA is TGTGCTAGTGGTTTGGTCTTAGCGGGCCGCACAGATACGCAGTATTTT. This translates into CASGLVLAGRTDTQYF.

The chain uses TRBV7-2 and TRBJ1-3; TRBD1 aligns across 7 bases. The CDR3 is made up of 14 amino acids. Germline trimming cut 5 bases from V and 2 bases from J; bases unmatched to any gene: 3. CDR1 and CDR2 (germline): SGHTA, FQGNSA. In DNA, the CDR3 is TGTGCCAGCAGCGTTGGACAGGCTGGAAACACCATATATTTT. Translation: CASSVGQAGNTIYF. The full variable domain, rest sourced from reference TRBV7-2 and TRBJ1-3, is GAGVSQSPSNKVTEKGKDVELRCDPISGHTALYWYRQSLGQGLEFLIYFQGNSAPDKSGLPSDRFSAERTGGSVSTLTIQRTQQEDSAVYLCASSVGQAGNTIYFGEGSWLTVV.

The chain recombines TRBV6-1 with TRBJ1-2, with D possibly being TRBD1 (6 bases). Trimming removed 1 base from V and 1 base from J, with 10 bases in between. Germline CDR1 and CDR2: MNHNS and SASEGT. The CDR3 extends over 15 amino acids. In DNA, the CDR3 is TGTGCCAGCAGTGAAGTTAGGACAGATAACTATGGCTACACCTTC. It specifies CASSEVRTDNYGYTF.

V is TRBV7-9 and J is TRBJ2-1; TRBD1 agrees at 7 bases. Germline values: CDR1 SEHNR, CDR2 FQNEAQ (reference sequence). The CDR3 has 12 residues. Unmatched junction bases numbered 3, after V lost 6 bases and J lost 7 bases. This chain's CDR3 is CASSQQGNEQFF. CDR3 coding DNA: TGTGCCAGCAGTCAACAGGGGAATGAGCAGTTCTTC.

The rearrangement links TRBV19 to TRBJ2-7; 10 bases map to TRBD1. Germline V gene lookup returns CDR1 LNHDA and CDR2 SQIVND (reference sequence). V lost 5 bases and J lost 6; bases outside the gene matches: 13. CDR3 length: 16 amino acids. The CDR3 loop is CASSPMGQGLPSEQYF. DNA for the CDR3: TGTGCCAGTAGTCCGATGGGACAGGGGCTACCCTCCGAGCAGTACTTC.

The chain carries TRBV27 and TRBJ2-2, with 10 nucleotides matching TRBD2. CDR1 and CDR2 (germline): MNHEY, SMNVEV (reference sequence). Unmatched junction bases numbered 3, after V lost 0 bases and J lost 2 bases. The CDR3 spans 17 residues. CDR3 sequence: CASSLSVLAGNTGELFF. CDR3 nucleotide sequence: TGTGCCAGCAGTTTATCGGTACTAGCGGGAAACACCGGGGAGCTGTTTTTT.

This chain connects TRBV4-1 to TRBJ2-7; 8 nucleotides match TRBD1. The germline CDR1 and CDR2 sequences are MGHRA and YSYEKL. The J segment lost 1 base and the V segment lost 4 bases, leaving 0 bases of the junction unmatched. There are 13 residues in the CDR3. CDR3 region: CASSRQGSYEQYF. The CDR3 bases are TGCGCCAGCAGCCGACAGGGGTCCTACGAGCAGTACTTC.

This clone was seen more than once but under ten times. V usage is TRBV9 and J usage is TRBJ2-5; unclear D gene. CDR3 size: 14 residues. Trimming pared 0 bases from V and 6 bases from J, leaving 12 bases between. Germline values: CDR1 SGDLS, CDR2 YYNGEE. In nucleotides, the CDR3 is TGTGCCAGCAGCGTAGTCCCAGATCAACAGACCCAGTACTTC. Amino acids: CASSVVPDQQTQYF.

This clone has only a few counts. The gene calls are TRBV30 and TRBJ1-1, with a tentative D call TRBD1 (5 bases). Per the germline V gene, CDR1 is GTSNPN and CDR2 is SVGIG (reference sequence). The CDR3 sequence is 12 residues long. V gave up 2 bases and J gave up 6 bases, with 10 bases separating them. The CDR3 DNA sequence: TGTGCCTGGAGTTTTTGGGGCGCTGAAGCTTTCTTT. Amino acids: CAWSFWGAEAFF.